The clone carrying this T cell receptor (beta chain) showed up just a few times. The antigen is unknown. At one end, the junction sequence differs from germline, possibly due to a read error. TCRdb's copy holds only in-frame clones and misses some; the assay was immunoSEQ multiplex PCR. The sample contains over 8,000 clones, roughly 50% of which appear only once. The sample is drawn from a study of CXCR4 blockade with PD-1 therapy in pancreatic cancer. Findings and limits, study-wide: Convergent selection by common tumor antigens was suggested by nucleotide rearrangement counts.

Germline-derived CDR1 and CDR2 are SGHNT and YENEEA. This CDR3 region has 15 residues. This clonotype originated in a human donor with pancreatic ductal adenocarcinoma. The sequenced sample was tumor tissue. The V call is TRBV11-3, the J call TRBJ1-6; no reliable D call. CDR3 sequence: CASSLGPDYYSPLHF. The CDR3 nucleotides are TGTGCCAGCAGCTTAGGGCCAGACTATTATTCACCCCTCCACTTT.